The clone carrying this T cell receptor (beta chain) was seen many times. This specimen comes from a study of spatial heterogeneity in lung cancer. About the study: The study observed each unique TCR and UMI combination more than ten times on average in raw reads.

Germline-derived CDR1 and CDR2 are DFQATT and SNEGSKA (reference sequence). V dropped 5 bases and J dropped 8; count of bases not matched to a gene: 6. The CDR3 consists of 13 residues. TCRdb processed the 5' RACE reads anew with MiXCR; each CDR3 protein has one entry. The data show more than 10,000 distinct CDR3 sequences, less than 15% seen once. Stated time point: sample taken at primary tumor resection. Researchers sequenced whole RNA taken from tumor, nontumor lung or frozen PBMC without sorting. Patients with untreated early-stage non-small cell lung cancer, numbering 72, were the donors. This specimen was PBMCs, taken at surgery. The receptor was derived from a male donor with early-stage non-small cell lung cancer. The chain links TRBV20-1 to TRBJ1-6, with TRBD1 matching over 7 bases. The chain's CDR3 is CSASGTADSPLHF. The CDR3 DNA sequence: TGCAGTGCTTCTGGGACAGCTGATTCACCCCTCCACTTT.